The 20 T cell receptor beta chains listed next were all sequenced from one sample in a study of beta chain features in type 1 diabetes. Study conclusions and caveats: TCRB CDR3s were moderately but significantly shorter in Type 1 diabetes patients in all four CD4+ subsets.

The authors reverse transcribed all of the isolated RNA, so sequencing captured expressed TCRB transcripts. Assay used: immunoSEQ multiplex PCR; TCRdb lists only in-frame clones, some missing. The repertoire holds about 230,000 clones, with under 20% as singletons. What these receptors recognize is not known. Sequencing was carried out using naive CD4+ T cells from blood. All receptors come from a man aged 30 to 45 with type 1 diabetes.

J is TRBJ2-1 and V is TRBV6-5; 7 nucleotides line up with TRBD2. There are 14 residues in the CDR3. Trimming cost V 5 bases and J 3 bases; bases outside gene matches: 4. The germline V gene encodes CDR1 MNHEY and CDR2 SVGAGI. CDR3 loop: CASSTGGHYNEQFF. The CDR3 region has the DNA TGTGCCAGCAGTACGGGAGGACACTACAATGAGCAGTTCTTC.

This clone showed up just a few times. This sequence joins TRBV30 and TRBJ2-7; D gene ambiguous. Looked up from germline, CDR1 is GTSNPN and CDR2 is SVGIG (reference sequence). Trimming left V 3 bases short and J 0 bases short, with 6 bases between. This CDR3 has 12 amino acids. The CDR3 protein is CAWSPGSYEQYF. The CDR3 nucleotides read TGTGCCTGGAGCCCGGGCTCCTACGAGCAGTACTTC.

The V call is TRBV19, the J call TRBJ2-1, with 7 bases fitting TRBD2. Trimming at V came to 2 bases and at J to 0 bases, leaving 7 bases not matched to a gene. This CDR3 has 17 residues. CDR1 is LNHDA, CDR2 SQIVND, per germline (reference sequence). In nucleotides, the CDR3 is TGTGCCAGTAGTATACGGAGCGGGGTCAGCTCCTACAATGAGCAGTTCTTC. It codes for CASSIRSGVSSYNEQFF.

The chain employs TRBV10-3 and TRBJ2-5; the match to TRBD2 covers 11 bases. The ends lost 11 bases at V and 4 bases at J; junction bases unmatched: 3. CDR3 length: 12 amino acids. Per the germline V gene, CDR1 is ENHRY and CDR2 is SYGVKD. CDR3 residues: CAAGLAGETQYF. For the CDR3, the DNA is TGTGCCGCCGGACTAGCGGGAGAGACCCAGTACTTC.

This rearrangement joins TRBV30 to TRBJ1-1; no firm D call. CDR3 length: 14 amino acids. The germline V and J ends were trimmed by 0 bases and 4 bases, with 12 bases remaining between them. Germline-derived CDR1 and CDR2 are GTSNPN and SVGIG (reference sequence). This chain's CDR3 is CAWSVMRAATEAFF. The CDR3 nucleotides read TGTGCCTGGAGTGTTATGAGGGCGGCCACTGAAGCTTTCTTT.

In this sample, this clone turned up once. The chain couples TRBV5-4 to TRBJ2-5, with 12 bases lining up with TRBD2. Germline V gene data show CDR1 as SGHNT and CDR2 as YYREEE (reference sequence). There are 16 residues in the CDR3. Losses at the gene ends were 3 bases for V and 5 bases for J; bases not matched to a gene: 8. CDR3 sequence reads: CASSSLTSGSRETQYF. CDR3 nucleotide sequence: TGTGCCAGCAGCTCCTTGACTAGCGGGAGTCGGGAGACCCAGTACTTC.

This clone came up a few times. The chain employs TRBV2 and TRBJ2-1, with unresolved D. Trimming removed 0 bases at V and 6 bases at J, with 15 bases between. CDR3 length: 16 amino acids. The germline V gene has CDR1 SNHLY and CDR2 FYNNEI. CDR3 sequence (DNA): TGTGCCAGCAGTGAAGCGGATAGCTCCTCGCCCAATGAGCAGTTCTTC. It encodes CASSEADSSSPNEQFF.

This clone was counted between two and nine times. The DNA of the CDR3 is TGCAGCGTTGCCCGGGGAGGGCCTAAGACAGATACGCAGTATTTT. It translates to CSVARGGPKTDTQYF. The chain recombines TRBV29-1 with TRBJ2-3, with 7 bases identical to TRBD2. V shed 4 bases, J shed 3 bases, and the junction held 10 bases outside the gene matches. The CDR3 covers 15 residues. The germline V gene has CDR1 SQVTM and CDR2 ANQGSEA.

This sequence joins TRBV7-9 and TRBJ2-5; TRBD2 matches at 10 bases. Germline values: CDR1 SEHNR, CDR2 FQNEAQ (reference sequence). V shed 5 bases and J 4 bases; nucleotides not matched to a gene: 7. The CDR3 loop spans 15 amino acids. The CDR3 loop is CASSSSGRSRETQYF. CDR3 in DNA: TGTGCCAGCAGCAGTAGCGGGAGGAGTAGAGAGACCCAGTACTTC.

This sequence joins TRBV27 and TRBJ2-4, with D unclear. This CDR3 comprises 15 residues. Germline V CDR1 and CDR2: MNHEY, SMNVEV (reference sequence). Trimming took off 7 bases at V and 2 bases at J, with 15 bases between the two ends. The CDR3 is CASIIGTGTKNIQYF. The CDR3 nucleotides read TGTGCCAGCATCATCGGCACGGGTACCAAAAACATTCAGTACTTC.

This clone was counted between two and nine times. V gene TRBV4-3 combines with J gene TRBJ2-1; D could derive from TRBD1 or TRBD2 (5 bases each). Trimming cost V 0 bases and J 5 bases, with 14 bases left between them. Germline lookup yields CDR1 LGHNA and CDR2 YSLEER. The CDR3 totals 16 residues. CDR3 amino acids: CASSQDQGRENNEQFF. Written as DNA, the CDR3 is TGCGCCAGCAGCCAAGATCAGGGCAGGGAGAACAATGAGCAGTTCTTC.

A few counts support this clone. For the CDR3, the DNA is TGTGCAAGCAGAAGCGGGGCTTACTCGCCTTTGATTCCTCCCGCGGAGTATTTT. This codes for CASRSGAYSPLIPPAEYF. This chain links TRBV21-1 with TRBJ2-3; TRBD2, the table's D call, was not compared with the DNA. TRBV21-1 is assigned pseudogene status. CDR3 length equals 18 residues.

This clone was recorded a few times. The gene calls are TRBV15 and TRBJ1-4; D unclear. Germline CDR1 LNHNV, CDR2 YYDKDF (reference sequence). The CDR3 contains 15 residues. V dropped 1 base and J dropped 4 bases, with 10 bases sitting between them. CDR3 in DNA: TGTGCCACCAGCAGAGGGGCAGGAGTTAATGAAAAACTGTTTTTT. Protein product: CATSRGAGVNEKLFF.

V usage is TRBV7-9 and J usage is TRBJ2-4; D is unclear. This CDR3 is built from 12 residues. Per the germline V gene, CDR1 is SEHNR and CDR2 is FQNEAQ (reference sequence). V lost 1 base and J 7 bases, leaving 5 bases between the germline ends. The CDR3 here is CASSLDLNIQYF. The CDR3 coding sequence is TGTGCCAGCAGCTTAGATCTCAACATTCAGTACTTC.

This chain connects TRBV28 to TRBJ1-2; tentatively, D is TRBD1 (6 bases). The CDR3 is made up of 12 amino acids. Germline assignment: CDR1 MDHEN and CDR2 SYDVKM. V was cut by 6 bases and J by 5 bases, with 10 bases left in between. The CDR3: CASSFGQYGYTF. CDR3 DNA: TGTGCCAGCAGCTTTGGACAGTATGGCTACACCTTC.

The table lists this clone with a few counts. The V gene is TRBV5-1, the J gene TRBJ2-5, with 8 nucleotides matching TRBD1. CDR1 is SGHRS, CDR2 YFSETQ, per germline. The CDR3 covers 14 residues. With 4 bases clipped from V and 5 bases from J, the junction kept 7 bases outside the gene matches. The CDR3 nucleotides are TGCGCCAGCAGCCAAGGACAGGGCATCGAGACCCAGTACTTC. Translation: CASSQGQGIETQYF.

This clone came up a few times. Mismatch with germline at one junction end may stem from a read error. This rearrangement joins TRBV7-7 to TRBJ2-1, with D possibly matching TRBD2 (6 bases). In germline, CDR1 is SSHAT, CDR2 FNYEAQ (reference sequence). The length of the CDR3 is 14 residues. CDR3 in DNA: TGTGCTAGCAGCCCGGCCGGGGGTAACCATGAGCAGTTCTTC. It specifies CASSPAGGNHEQFF.

The chain carries TRBV29-1 and TRBJ2-7; TRBD2 agrees at 8 bases. Germline CDR1 SQVTM, CDR2 ANQGSEA. Trimming at V came to 5 bases and at J to 5 bases, leaving 5 bases not matched to a gene. The CDR3 runs 12 residues. Here the CDR3 reads CSVRAGDNEQYF. CDR3 bases: TGCAGCGTTCGAGCGGGAGACAACGAGCAGTACTTC.

This sequence joins TRBV7-9 and TRBJ2-5; 8 nucleotides align to TRBD2. The CDR3 is made up of 16 amino acids. J lost 3 bases, V lost 6 bases, and 12 bases had no gene match. Germline CDR1 SEHNR, CDR2 FQNEAQ (reference sequence). The chain's CDR3 is CASRSSSGSKEETQYF. CDR3 in DNA: TGTGCCAGCAGAAGTTCTAGCGGGTCAAAGGAAGAGACCCAGTACTTC. Full variable domain (missing parts from reference TRBV7-9 and TRBJ2-5): DTGVSQNPRHKITKRGQNVTFRCDPISEHNRLYWYRQTLGQGPEFLTYFQNEAQLEKSRLLSDRFSAERPKGSFSTLEIQRTEQGDSAMYLCASRSSSGSKEETQYFGPGTRLLVL.

The rearrangement joins TRBV30 to TRBJ2-2; D is possibly TRBD1 (6 bases). The length of the CDR3 is 13 residues. The germline gives CDR1 GTSNPN, CDR2 SVGIG (reference sequence). V was trimmed by 5 bases and J by 3 bases, leaving 10 bases between them. CDR3 amino acids: CAWAGQHTGELFF. CDR3 nucleotide sequence: TGTGCCTGGGCAGGACAGCACACCGGGGAGCTGTTTTTT.